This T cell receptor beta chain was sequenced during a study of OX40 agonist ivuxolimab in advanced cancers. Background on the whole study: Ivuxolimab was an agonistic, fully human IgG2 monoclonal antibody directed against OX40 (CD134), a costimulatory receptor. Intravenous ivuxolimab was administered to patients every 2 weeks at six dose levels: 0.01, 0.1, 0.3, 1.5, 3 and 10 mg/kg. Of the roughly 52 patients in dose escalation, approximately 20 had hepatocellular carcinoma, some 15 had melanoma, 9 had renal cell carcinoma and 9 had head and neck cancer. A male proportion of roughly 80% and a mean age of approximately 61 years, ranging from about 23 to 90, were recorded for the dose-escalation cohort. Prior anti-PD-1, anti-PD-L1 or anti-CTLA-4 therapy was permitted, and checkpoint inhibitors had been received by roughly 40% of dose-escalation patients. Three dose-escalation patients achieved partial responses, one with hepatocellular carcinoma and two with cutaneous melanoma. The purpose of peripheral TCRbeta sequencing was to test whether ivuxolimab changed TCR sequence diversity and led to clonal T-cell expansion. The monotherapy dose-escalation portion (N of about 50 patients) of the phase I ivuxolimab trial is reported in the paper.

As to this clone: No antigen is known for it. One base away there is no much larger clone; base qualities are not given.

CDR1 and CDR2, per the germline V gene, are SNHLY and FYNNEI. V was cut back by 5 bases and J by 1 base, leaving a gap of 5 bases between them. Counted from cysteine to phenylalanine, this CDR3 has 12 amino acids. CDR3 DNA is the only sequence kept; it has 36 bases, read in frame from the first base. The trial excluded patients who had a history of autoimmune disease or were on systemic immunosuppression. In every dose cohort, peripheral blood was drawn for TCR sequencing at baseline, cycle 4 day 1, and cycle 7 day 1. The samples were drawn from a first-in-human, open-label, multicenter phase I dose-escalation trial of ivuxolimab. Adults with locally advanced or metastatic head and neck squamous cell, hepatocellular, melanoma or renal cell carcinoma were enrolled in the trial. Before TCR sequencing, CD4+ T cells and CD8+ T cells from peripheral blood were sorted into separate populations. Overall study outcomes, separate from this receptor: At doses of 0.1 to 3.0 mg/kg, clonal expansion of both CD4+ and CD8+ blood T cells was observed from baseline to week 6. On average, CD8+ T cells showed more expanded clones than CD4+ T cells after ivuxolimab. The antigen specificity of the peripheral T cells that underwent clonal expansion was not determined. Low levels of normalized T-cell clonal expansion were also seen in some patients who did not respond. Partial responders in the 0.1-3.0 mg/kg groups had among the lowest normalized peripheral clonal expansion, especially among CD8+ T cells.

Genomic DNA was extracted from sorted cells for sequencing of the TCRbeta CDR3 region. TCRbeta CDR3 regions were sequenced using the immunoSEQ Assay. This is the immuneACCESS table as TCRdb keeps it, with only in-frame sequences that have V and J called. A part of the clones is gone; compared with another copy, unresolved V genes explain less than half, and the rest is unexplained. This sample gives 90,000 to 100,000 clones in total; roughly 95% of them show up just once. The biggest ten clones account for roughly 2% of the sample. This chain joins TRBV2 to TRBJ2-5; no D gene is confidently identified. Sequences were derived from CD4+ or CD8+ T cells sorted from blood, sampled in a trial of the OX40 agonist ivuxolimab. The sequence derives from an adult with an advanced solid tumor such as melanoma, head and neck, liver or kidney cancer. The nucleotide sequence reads TGTGCCAGCAGTAGCCGCCAAGAGACCCAGTACTTC. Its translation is CASSSRQETQYF.